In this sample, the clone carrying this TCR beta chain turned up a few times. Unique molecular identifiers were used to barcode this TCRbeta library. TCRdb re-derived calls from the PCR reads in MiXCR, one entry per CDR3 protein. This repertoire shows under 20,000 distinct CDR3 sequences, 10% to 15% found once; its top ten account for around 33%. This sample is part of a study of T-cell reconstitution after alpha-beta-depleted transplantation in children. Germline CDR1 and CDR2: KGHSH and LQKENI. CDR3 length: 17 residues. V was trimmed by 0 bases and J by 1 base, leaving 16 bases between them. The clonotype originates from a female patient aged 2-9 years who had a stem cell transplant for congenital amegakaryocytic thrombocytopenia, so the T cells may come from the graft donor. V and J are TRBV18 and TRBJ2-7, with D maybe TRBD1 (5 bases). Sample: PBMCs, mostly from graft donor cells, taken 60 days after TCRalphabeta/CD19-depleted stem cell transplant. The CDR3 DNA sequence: TGTGCCAGCTCACCACCGGTCCCAGGGAAGGAGTCCTACGAGCAGTACTTC. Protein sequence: CASSPPVPGKESYEQYF.